This passage covers 2 T cell receptor beta chains from one sample sequenced in a study of cytomegalovirus exposure and HLA in healthy donors. Both 60 Vbeta primers and 13 Jbeta primers went into the PCR. Assay used: immunoSEQ multiplex PCR; TCRdb lists only in-frame clones, some missing. The sample records over 150,000 clones, approximately 80% being singletons. The source material was PBMCs. Every receptor here comes from a man aged 25 to 45 in good health and CMV-seronegative.

The V and J genes are TRBV27 and TRBJ2-1; possible D gene TRBD1, 6 bases. Trimming pared 7 bases from V and 4 bases from J, leaving 17 bases between. Germline-derived CDR1 and CDR2 are MNHEY and SMNVEV (reference sequence). The CDR3 is 15 amino acids. The CDR3 region is CASTSSGHGYNEQFF. The CDR3 DNA reads TGTGCCAGCACCTCCTCGGGACACGGATACAATGAGCAGTTCTTC.

V gene TRBV28 combines with J gene TRBJ2-7, with D possibly being TRBD1 (5 bases). Germline V CDR1 and CDR2: MDHEN, SYDVKM. There are 14 residues in the CDR3. Trimming pared 3 bases from V and 2 bases from J, leaving 11 bases between. The CDR3 spells CASSFSTATYEQYF. CDR3 nucleotides: TGTGCCAGCAGTTTCTCGACAGCTACCTACGAGCAGTACTTC.